The 27 T cell receptor beta chains reported below all come from one sample, sequenced in a study of OX40 agonist ivuxolimab in advanced cancers. The table came from immunoSEQ multiplex PCR; TCRdb's copy has only in-frame clones and leaves some out. Among around 76,000 clones listed, 85% were seen once. This material consisted of CD4+ or CD8+ T cells sorted from blood, taken in a trial of the OX40 agonist ivuxolimab. These receptors originate from an adult with an advanced solid tumor such as melanoma, head and neck, liver or kidney cancer.

This clone appeared a few times. CDR3 region: CASSSGAYRHF. The DNA for the CDR3 is TGTGCCAGCAGTTCAGGGGCCTACAGGCATTTT. V is TRBV28 and J is TRBJ1-5, with a tentative D call TRBD1 (6 bases). Germline assignment: CDR1 MDHEN and CDR2 SYDVKM. CDR3 length equals 11 residues. V shed 4 bases and J shed 15 bases, with 13 bases lying between them.

The rearrangement joins TRBV28 to TRBJ1-2; 9 bases match TRBD1. Germline CDR1 reads MDHEN; CDR2 reads SYDVKM. The junction had 13 bases not matched to a gene; V was cut back by 3 bases and J by 8 bases. CDR3 length: 16 residues. The CDR3 loop is CASSLSGGTGYGGYTF. In nucleotides, the CDR3 is TGTGCCAGCAGTTTGTCGGGGGGGACAGGGTATGGCGGCTACACCTTC.

This chain connects TRBV23-1 to TRBJ2-7; D remains unclear. TRBV23-1 is classed as an ORF, of uncertain function. V shed 1 base and J shed 10 bases, with 14 bases lying between them. CDR3 length equals 13 residues. The CDR3 DNA reads as TGCGCCAGCAGTCAATATTTTACAGCCCACCAGTACGTC. Its translation: CASSQYFTAHQYV.

The chain couples TRBV19 to TRBJ2-1; 10 bases map to TRBD2. Germline lookup yields CDR1 LNHDA and CDR2 SQIVND (reference sequence). V shed 3 bases, J shed 0 bases, and the junction held 8 bases outside the gene matches. The CDR3 length is 18 residues. The CDR3 DNA reads TGTGCCAGTAGTATGGTCGATAGCGGGAGGCCCTCCTACAATGAGCAGTTCTTC. Translation gives CASSMVDSGRPSYNEQFF.

The genes are TRBV27 and TRBJ2-4, with TRBD2 matching over 8 bases. Trimming took 5 bases from V and 3 from J; bases not matched to a gene: 15. Per germline, CDR1 MNHEY and CDR2 SMNVEV (reference sequence). This CDR3 has 18 amino acids. The CDR3 here is CASSHRTGTRQYKNIQYF. The DNA for the CDR3 is TGTGCCAGCAGTCATCGGACCGGGACTAGACAGTACAAAAACATTCAGTACTTC.

The J gene is TRBJ1-2, the V gene TRBV11-2; D is unclear. This CDR3 comprises 12 residues. Between the trimmed V and J ends, which lost 3 bases and 4 bases, there was a span of 6 bases. Germline V CDR1 and CDR2: SGHAT, FQNNGV. CDR3 DNA: TGTGCCAGCAGCTTTAACGCCTATGGCTACACCTTC. The encoded protein is CASSFNAYGYTF.

This clone was detected only once. V gene TRBV2 combines with J gene TRBJ2-2; D possibly corresponds to TRBD2 (6 bases). The CDR3 extends over 16 amino acids. V gave up 7 bases and J gave up 3 bases, with 18 bases separating them. The V gene's germline CDR1 is SNHLY and CDR2 FYNNEI. CDR3 sequence reads: CASTNQGLRDTGELFF. CDR3 in DNA: TGTGCCAGCACGAATCAGGGACTCAGGGACACCGGGGAGCTGTTTTTT.

The rearrangement links TRBV5-8 to TRBJ1-2; D may be TRBD1 (5 bases). Germline V gene lookup returns CDR1 SGHTS and CDR2 YDEGEE. This CDR3 has 14 residues. Deletions cut 0 bases from V and 7 bases from J, with 13 bases between. The CDR3 DNA sequence: TGTGCCAGCAGCTTGGTCCCTCCGGGGCTTGGCTACACCTTC. Amino acid sequence: CASSLVPPGLGYTF. The whole variable domain, filled in from reference TRBV5-8 and TRBJ1-2, reads EAGVTQSPTHLIKTRGQQATLRCSPISGHTSVYWYQQALGLGLQFLLWYDEGEERNRGNFPPRFSGRQFPNYSSELNVNALELEDSALYLCASSLVPPGLGYTFGSGTRLTVV.

J is TRBJ2-3 and V is TRBV27; 9 nucleotides align to TRBD1. Losses at the gene ends were 6 bases for V and 4 bases for J; bases not matched to a gene: 8. This CDR3 has 15 residues. The germline V gene encodes CDR1 MNHEY and CDR2 SMNVEV (reference sequence). CDR3 nucleotides: TGTGCCAGCAGCCCGACAGGGGGTTTCGCAGATACGCAGTATTTT. The encoded protein is CASSPTGGFADTQYF.

The chain couples TRBV6-5 to TRBJ1-1, with a possible D match to TRBD1 (5 bases). Deletions cut 0 bases from V and 5 bases from J, with 10 bases between. The CDR3 runs to 14 residues. Germline V gene lookup returns CDR1 MNHEY and CDR2 SVGAGI. The CDR3 DNA sequence: TGTGCCAGCAGTTACTCGTCGGGGGGAACTGAAGCTTTCTTT. As protein: CASSYSSGGTEAFF.

The rearrangement joins TRBV6-1 to TRBJ1-1; D is undetermined. Germline values: CDR1 MNHNS, CDR2 SASEGT. CDR3 length: 14 amino acids. V shed 2 bases and J shed 5 bases, with 12 bases lying between them. CDR3 in amino acids: CASSELGPGTEAFF. The CDR3 DNA sequence: TGTGCCAGCAGTGAACTGGGCCCCGGGACTGAAGCTTTCTTT.

This rearrangement joins TRBV19 to TRBJ1-4; TRBD1 agrees at 8 bases. CDR1 and CDR2 from the germline V gene are LNHDA and SQIVND (reference sequence). This CDR3 has 16 amino acids. V lost 5 bases, J lost 8 bases, and 13 bases stayed unmatched. The CDR3 loop is CASSWGKTGVSEKLFF. CDR3 coding DNA: TGTGCCAGTAGTTGGGGAAAGACAGGGGTGAGCGAAAAACTGTTTTTT.

The V and J genes are TRBV9 and TRBJ2-5, with 9 bases identical to TRBD1. The V gene's germline CDR1 is SGDLS and CDR2 YYNGEE. The junction had 4 bases not matched to a gene; V was cut back by 0 bases and J by 4 bases. This CDR3 has 15 amino acids. Here the CDR3 DNA reads TGTGCCAGCAGCGTAGGCCAGGGACAGGGAGAGACCCAGTACTTC. This sequence encodes CASSVGQGQGETQYF.

This chain uses TRBV9 with TRBJ2-3; possible D gene TRBD1, 5 bases. With 2 bases removed from V and 2 bases from J, the gap between germline ends came to 9 bases. The CDR3 contains 14 residues. Germline assignment: CDR1 SGDLS and CDR2 YYNGEE. CDR3 amino acids: CASSVRQLTDTQYF. The CDR3 DNA reads as TGTGCCAGCAGCGTTCGACAGCTCACAGATACGCAGTATTTT.

The count of this clone is one. This chain uses TRBV7-2 with TRBJ2-1, with 9 positions matching TRBD1. Germline lookup yields CDR1 SGHTA and CDR2 FQGNSA. V shed 5 bases, J shed 3 bases, and the junction held 5 bases outside the gene matches. CDR3 length: 15 amino acids. As DNA, the CDR3 is TGTGCCAGCAGCGTAGGACAGGGGAGCTACAATGAGCAGTTCTTC. This codes for CASSVGQGSYNEQFF.

This rearrangement joins TRBV11-1 to TRBJ2-2; no clear D gene. This CDR3 has 16 residues. Germline values: CDR1 SGHAT, CDR2 FQDESV (reference sequence). The V end was cut by 5 bases, the J end by 7 bases, with 20 bases between. The CDR3 spells CASSGPIRANGGELFF. Here the CDR3 DNA reads TGTGCCAGCAGCGGTCCCATTCGGGCTAATGGCGGGGAGCTGTTTTTT. The full variable domain, in which reference TRBV11-1 and TRBJ2-2 provide the parts outside the CDR3, is EAEVAQSPRYKITEKSQAVAFWCDPISGHATLYWYRQILGQGPELLVQFQDESVVDDSQLPKDRFSAERLKGVDSTLKIQPAELGDSAMYLCASSGPIRANGGELFFGEGSRLTVL.

The rearrangement joins TRBV19 to TRBJ2-2; 9 nucleotides line up with TRBD1. This CDR3 has 16 residues. After removal of 4 bases from V and 6 bases from J, the junction contained 9 bases not matched to a gene. Germline V gene sequence: CDR1 LNHDA, CDR2 SQIVND (reference sequence). The CDR3 nucleotides read TGTGCCAGTAGTACGCCGGGACAGGGAAGGCCCGGGGAGCTGTTTTTT. This encodes CASSTPGQGRPGELFF.

This chain links TRBV27 with TRBJ1-1; D not resolved. Germline CDR1 and CDR2: MNHEY and SMNVEV (reference sequence). CDR3 length equals 14 residues. The V gene lost 0 bases and the J gene lost 0 bases, with 5 bases spanning the gap. The CDR3 nucleotides read TGTGCCAGCAGTTTATCCGGGATGAACACTGAAGCTTTCTTT. It encodes CASSLSGMNTEAFF.

This sequence joins TRBV28 and TRBJ2-7; a possible D gene is TRBD2 (5 bases). CDR3 length: 13 residues. The germline V gene has CDR1 MDHEN and CDR2 SYDVKM. The V gene lost 7 bases and the J gene lost 2 bases, with 12 bases spanning the gap. CDR3 residues: CASNGIFPYEQYF. CDR3 sequence (DNA): TGTGCCAGCAACGGGATCTTCCCCTACGAGCAGTACTTC.

The rearrangement uses TRBV29-1 and TRBJ2-7, with 10 bases lining up with TRBD2. V was pared by 2 bases and J by 4 bases, with 5 bases of the junction left unmatched. Germline assignment: CDR1 SQVTM and CDR2 ANQGSEA. The CDR3 is made up of 14 amino acids. The CDR3 DNA reads as TGCAGCGTTGAACTAGCGGGAGTTGGGTACGAGCAGTACTTC. Its translation: CSVELAGVGYEQYF.

The V call is TRBV7-9, the J call TRBJ2-5, with TRBD2 matching 7 bases. Trimming removed 1 base from V and 4 bases from J; junction bases left unmatched: 3. CDR3 length: 14 residues. Germline V gene sequence: CDR1 SEHNR, CDR2 FQNEAQ (reference sequence). The CDR3 sequence: CASSLGAGSETQYF. CDR3 DNA sequence: TGTGCCAGCAGCTTAGGAGCGGGATCAGAGACCCAGTACTTC.

This clone was counted only a few times. The J gene is TRBJ1-3, the V gene TRBV6-6; D is perhaps TRBD1 (5 bases). V lost 6 bases and J lost 0, with 15 bases in between. This CDR3 has 16 residues. Germline V lookup: CDR1 MNHNY, CDR2 SVGAGI (reference sequence). CDR3 region: CASSRGGEGSGNTIYF. The CDR3 DNA is TGTGCCAGCAGCCGGGGGGGGGAAGGCTCTGGAAACACCATATATTTT.

This chain uses TRBV4-1 with TRBJ1-2; the D gene is possibly TRBD1 (6 bases). Germline CDR1 MGHRA, CDR2 YSYEKL. The CDR3 consists of 15 residues. The V and J ends lost 1 base and 4 bases respectively, with 13 bases between them. The CDR3 region is CASSQGAGASYGYTF. DNA for the CDR3: TGCGCCAGCAGCCAAGGGGCAGGGGCCAGCTATGGCTACACCTTC.

V usage is TRBV6-6 and J usage is TRBJ2-1, with 11 bases fitting TRBD2. This CDR3 is built from 15 residues. Germline V CDR1 and CDR2: MNHNY, SVGAGI (reference sequence). V lost 5 bases to trimming and J lost 9 bases; unmatched junction nucleotides: 9. CDR3 in amino acids: CASSRSGRALAEQFF. Written as DNA, the CDR3 is TGTGCCAGCAGTCGTAGCGGGAGGGCCTTAGCTGAGCAGTTCTTC.

The chain recombines TRBV6-6 with TRBJ1-4, with a weak D call TRBD1 (6 bases). Trimming cost V 7 bases and J 0 bases, with 12 bases left between them. Per germline, CDR1 MNHNY and CDR2 SVGAGI (reference sequence). The CDR3 length is 15 residues. The CDR3 spells CASIQRTATNEKLFF. The CDR3 nucleotides are TGTGCCAGCATCCAGAGGACAGCAACTAATGAAAAACTGTTTTTT.

This clone was recorded a few times. The V and J genes are TRBV7-2 and TRBJ1-2; the match to TRBD1 covers 7 bases. J lost 2 bases, V lost 6 bases, and 3 bases had no gene match. This CDR3 has 13 residues. Germline lookup yields CDR1 SGHTA and CDR2 FQGNSA. In DNA form, the CDR3 reads TGTGCCAGCAGTAGGGACAGAAACTATGGCTACACCTTC. Protein sequence: CASSRDRNYGYTF.

The CDR3 DNA sequence: TGTGCCAGTAGTTTCTTGGGACAGGGGCCCTCCGGAGATACGCAGTATTTT. Translating it yields CASSFLGQGPSGDTQYF. The rearrangement uses TRBV19 and TRBJ2-3, with TRBD1 matching over 10 bases. This CDR3 contains 17 residues. Trimming removed 5 bases from V and 5 bases from J; junction bases left unmatched: 13. CDR1 is LNHDA, CDR2 SQIVND, per germline (reference sequence).